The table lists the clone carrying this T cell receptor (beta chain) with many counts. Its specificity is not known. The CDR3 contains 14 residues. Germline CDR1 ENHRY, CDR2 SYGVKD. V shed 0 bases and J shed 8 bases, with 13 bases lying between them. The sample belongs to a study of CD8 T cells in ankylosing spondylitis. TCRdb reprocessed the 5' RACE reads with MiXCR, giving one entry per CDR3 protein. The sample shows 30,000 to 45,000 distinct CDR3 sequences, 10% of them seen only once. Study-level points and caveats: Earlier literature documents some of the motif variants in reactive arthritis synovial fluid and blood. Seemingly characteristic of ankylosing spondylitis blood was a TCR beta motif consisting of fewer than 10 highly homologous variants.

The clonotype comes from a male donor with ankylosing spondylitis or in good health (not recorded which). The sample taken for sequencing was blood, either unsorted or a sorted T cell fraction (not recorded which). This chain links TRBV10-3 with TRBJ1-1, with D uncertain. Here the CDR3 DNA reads TGTGCCATCAGTGAGTCGACTCCGACGGAAGAAGCTTTCTTT. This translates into CAISESTPTEEAFF.